This T cell receptor (beta chain) was documented in a study of technical replicates of blood from several donors. Some clones are missing from TCRdb's copy, which holds only in-frame ones; the method was immunoSEQ multiplex PCR. The repertoire holds about 81,000 clones, with approximately 96% as singletons. The sample consisted of T cells isolated from PBMCs. The TCR was taken from a human donor in good health.

The DNA of the CDR3 is TGTGCCAGTAGTATAACGTCAGGGATATGGGGAAATCAGCCCCAGCATTTT. It yields the protein CASSITSGIWGNQPQHF. This chain joins TRBV19 and TRBJ1-5, with a possible D match to TRBD1 (5 bases). The V gene lost 2 bases and the J gene lost 4 bases, with 18 bases spanning the gap. The CDR3 runs 17 residues. The germline V gene has CDR1 LNHDA and CDR2 SQIVND (reference sequence).